The 29 T cell receptor beta chains below come from one sample, sequenced in a study of blood T cell repertoires in COVID-19. Data came from immunoSEQ multiplex PCR; TCRdb stores just in-frame clones and leaves some out. Among roughly 300,000 clones listed, approximately 80% were seen once. Sequencing was performed on peripheral blood. Receptor source: a woman between 55 and 75 years old with active or convalescent COVID-19.

This clone was seen only once. The chain recombines TRBV7-2 with TRBJ1-2; 8 nucleotides agree with TRBD1. The ends lost 1 base at V and 6 bases at J; junction bases unmatched: 7. CDR3 length: 15 residues. Germline values: CDR1 SGHTA, CDR2 FQGNSA. The CDR3 DNA reads TGTGCCAGCAGCTTAGAGGGACAGGTAACCGATGGCTACACCTTC. Translating gives CASSLEGQVTDGYTF.

The chain joins TRBV5-1 to TRBJ2-1; tentatively, D is TRBD1 (7 bases). The length of the CDR3 is 15 residues. V gave up 3 bases and J gave up 2 bases, with 12 bases separating them. CDR1 and CDR2 from the germline V gene are SGHRS and YFSETQ. The CDR3 is CASSSEGQTYNEQFF. CDR3 nucleotide sequence: TGCGCCAGCAGCTCGGAGGGACAGACCTACAATGAGCAGTTCTTC.

This chain joins TRBV2 and TRBJ2-5; TRBD1 aligns across 9 bases. In germline, CDR1 is SNHLY, CDR2 FYNNEI. V shed 9 bases and J 5 bases; nucleotides not matched to a gene: 7. This CDR3 has 13 residues. Written as DNA, the CDR3 is TGTGCCAGGGACTGGACAGGGGATGAGACCCAGTACTTC. Translating gives CARDWTGDETQYF.

This chain connects TRBV4-3 to TRBJ2-3, with 10 nucleotides matching TRBD2. The V segment lost 4 bases and the J segment 6 bases; nucleotides outside the gene matches: 16. Germline assignment: CDR1 LGHNA and CDR2 YSLEER. This CDR3 is built from 18 residues. Written as DNA, the CDR3 is TGCGCCAGCAGCCCCCAGGCTAGCGGGGGCCACAGGGGGGATACGCAGTATTTT. This translates into CASSPQASGGHRGDTQYF.

This clone was picked up one time. The chain uses TRBV5-1 and TRBJ1-1; TRBD1 matches 10 bases. The length of the CDR3 is 16 residues. Germline trimming cut 0 bases from V and 4 bases from J; bases unmatched to any gene: 6. Germline V CDR1 and CDR2: SGHRS, YFSETQ. This chain's CDR3 is CASSLAGGQGTTEAFF. The CDR3 nucleotides read TGCGCCAGCAGCTTGGCCGGGGGACAGGGGACCACTGAAGCTTTCTTT.

The chain couples TRBV5-1 to TRBJ2-5; 11 bases map to TRBD1. This CDR3 comprises 14 residues. Trimming cost V 5 bases and J 4 bases; bases outside gene matches: 4. Germline CDR1 is SGHRS and CDR2 is YFSETQ. CDR3 residues: CASRGGTGGETQYF. The CDR3 DNA reads TGCGCCAGCAGAGGGGGGACAGGGGGAGAGACCCAGTACTTC.

The chain carries TRBV9 and TRBJ2-1, with TRBD2 matching over 7 bases. The CDR3 is made up of 18 amino acids. The V gene's germline CDR1 is SGDLS and CDR2 YYNGEE. The J segment lost 0 bases and the V segment lost 4 bases, leaving 13 bases of the junction unmatched. The CDR3 spells CASSTRPQRGGSYNEQFF. For the CDR3, the DNA is TGTGCCAGCAGCACCCGTCCTCAGCGGGGTGGCTCCTACAATGAGCAGTTCTTC.

J is TRBJ1-2 and V is TRBV2; 8 bases match TRBD1. Germline V gene sequence: CDR1 SNHLY, CDR2 FYNNEI. The CDR3 sequence is 14 residues long. V shed 1 base, J shed 9 bases, and the junction held 7 bases outside the gene matches. CDR3: CASSEVVTGARYTF. DNA of the CDR3: TGTGCCAGCAGTGAAGTCGTGACAGGGGCCCGCTACACCTTC.

The chain combines TRBV6-4 with TRBJ2-5, with D hard to call. The germline gives CDR1 MRHNA, CDR2 SNTAGT. The V end was cut by 4 bases, the J end by 5 bases, with 11 bases between. This CDR3 comprises 13 residues. The CDR3 spells CASSVSSWETQYF. The CDR3 DNA is TGTGCCAGCAGTGTTTCTAGTTGGGAGACCCAGTACTTC.

The chain links TRBV5-5 to TRBJ2-7; 10 positions agree with TRBD1. The CDR3 sequence is 14 residues long. Germline loops: CDR1 SGHKS, CDR2 YYEKEE (reference sequence). V lost 3 bases to trimming and J lost 6 bases; unmatched junction nucleotides: 6. The CDR3 region has the DNA TGTGCCAGCAGCTACTGGGACAGGGGTAGCGAGCAGTACTTC. Protein product: CASSYWDRGSEQYF.

The rearrangement joins TRBV4-1 to TRBJ1-3; TRBD1 matches 8 bases. This CDR3 comprises 18 residues. The J segment lost 1 base and the V segment lost 0 bases, leaving 8 bases of the junction unmatched. Germline assignment: CDR1 MGHRA and CDR2 YSYEKL. Written as DNA, the CDR3 is TGCGCCAGCAGCCAAGAGGGGACAGGCGGTGGTTCTGGAAACACCATATATTTT. Protein: CASSQEGTGGGSGNTIYF.

V is TRBV9 and J is TRBJ1-4; D may be TRBD1 (6 bases). The V gene's germline CDR1 is SGDLS and CDR2 YYNGEE. The CDR3 covers 12 residues. V was trimmed by 3 bases and J by 7 bases, leaving 7 bases between them. The CDR3 region is CASSEQGEKLFF. The CDR3 DNA reads TGTGCCAGCAGCGAACAGGGTGAAAAACTGTTTTTT.

The V call is TRBV5-1, the J call TRBJ2-1, with 12 bases that match TRBD2. Per the germline V gene, CDR1 is SGHRS and CDR2 is YFSETQ. V was pared by 6 bases and J by 3 bases, with 4 bases of the junction left unmatched. This CDR3 contains 15 residues. The CDR3 nucleotides read TGCGCCAGCACTAGCGGGGGGGCAGTCTACAATGAGCAGTTCTTC. This gives the protein CASTSGGAVYNEQFF.

This chain links TRBV10-2 with TRBJ1-2; TRBD1 aligns across 7 bases. V dropped 3 bases and J dropped 4; count of bases not matched to a gene: 11. The length of the CDR3 is 16 residues. The germline CDR1 and CDR2 sequences are WSHSY and SAAADI. This CDR3 reads CASSDHNRDRVYGYTF. In DNA form, the CDR3 reads TGCGCCAGCAGTGACCACAACCGGGACAGAGTCTATGGCTACACCTTC.

The chain has TRBV11-1 and TRBJ2-7, with TRBD2 matching 8 bases. The germline gives CDR1 SGHAT, CDR2 FQDESV (reference sequence). This CDR3 has 15 residues. J gave up 2 bases and V 3 bases, and 6 bases lay outside the gene matches. The CDR3 spells CASSLVGGAAYEQYF. The CDR3, as DNA: TGTGCCAGCAGCTTGGTCGGGGGGGCGGCCTACGAGCAGTACTTC.

V is TRBV7-3 and J is TRBJ2-7; 12 nucleotides agree with TRBD1. The CDR3 is 16 residues long. CDR1 and CDR2 (germline): SGHTA, FQGTGA. V lost 5 bases and J lost 0; bases outside the gene matches: 5. This chain's CDR3 is CASSPGTGGASYEQYF. CDR3 bases: TGTGCCAGCAGCCCCGGGACAGGGGGCGCCTCCTACGAGCAGTACTTC.

Turning to this clone: The germline gene is not matched at one end of the junction; a read error may be the cause. The rearrangement links TRBV27 to TRBJ1-6, with 7 bases matching TRBD1. The length of the CDR3 is 15 residues. Germline V gene sequence: CDR1 MNHEY, CDR2 SMNVEV (reference sequence). DNA of the CDR3: TGTGCCACCAGTCCTTCGACAGGGCGAGATTCACCCCTCCACTTT. Translated, it gives CATSPSTGRDSPLHF.

V usage is TRBV18 and J usage is TRBJ1-2; 10 positions match TRBD1. Germline V gene sequence: CDR1 KGHSH, CDR2 LQKENI. The CDR3 has 15 residues. The trim removed 3 bases at V and 8 bases at J, leaving 9 bases unmatched. CDR3 region: CASSPRDRGSWGYTF. CDR3 in DNA: TGTGCCAGCTCACCTCGGGACAGGGGATCTTGGGGCTACACCTTC. Based on the CDR3 plus reference TRBV18 and TRBJ1-2, the full variable domain is NAGVMQNPRHLVRRRGQEARLRCSPMKGHSHVYWYRQLPEEGLKFMVYLQKENIIDESGMPKERFSAEFPKEGPSILRIQQVVRGDSAAYFCASSPRDRGSWGYTFGSGTRLTVV.

CDR3 coding DNA: TGTGCCAGCAGCCAAGATCTAGGGAACACTGAAGCTTTCTTT. This gives the protein CASSQDLGNTEAFF. The chain has TRBV3-1 (or the pseudogene TRBV3-2) and TRBJ1-1; D unclear. The CDR3 totals 14 residues. Germline V lookup: CDR1 LGHDT, CDR2 YNNKEL (reference sequence). V gave up 0 bases and J gave up 1 base, with 6 bases separating them.

The rearrangement links TRBV5-1 to TRBJ1-2, with 7 positions matching TRBD1. V trimming: 0 bases; J trimming: 6 bases; junction bases outside the gene matches: 5. The CDR3 runs to 14 residues. Germline loops: CDR1 SGHRS, CDR2 YFSETQ. CDR3 DNA: TGCGCCAGCAGCTTGGAGACAGGGCTTGATGGCTACACCTTC. This encodes CASSLETGLDGYTF.

The gene calls are TRBV5-1 and TRBJ2-2; 7 bases line up with TRBD2. The germline CDR1 and CDR2 sequences are SGHRS and YFSETQ. This CDR3 is 15 amino acids long. Trimming cost V 0 bases and J 2 bases; bases outside gene matches: 1. The chain's CDR3 is CASSLGLANTGELFF. The CDR3 DNA reads TGCGCCAGCAGCTTGGGACTAGCCAACACCGGGGAGCTGTTTTTT.

The chain recombines TRBV11-2 with TRBJ2-3; 11 bases line up with TRBD1. The CDR3 spans 16 residues. Germline V lookup: CDR1 SGHAT, CDR2 FQNNGV. Germline trimming cut 4 bases from V and 4 bases from J; bases unmatched to any gene: 7. The CDR3: CASSWAGTGGSDTQYF. The CDR3 DNA follows: TGTGCCAGCAGCTGGGCCGGGACAGGGGGTTCAGATACGCAGTATTTT.

This clone was observed at least ten times. Other DNA sequences in the sample encode the same CDR3. In DNA, the CDR3 is TGTGCCAGCAGCTTAGGGACAGGAACAGATACGCAGTATTTT. Residues: CASSLGTGTDTQYF. The rearrangement links TRBV11-1 to TRBJ2-3; 7 bases agree with TRBD1. Germline trimming cut 1 base from V and 3 bases from J; bases unmatched to any gene: 1. The V gene's germline CDR1 is SGHAT and CDR2 FQDESV (reference sequence). The CDR3 contains 14 residues.

The chain is built from TRBV9 and TRBJ2-6; 15 nucleotides align to TRBD2. Looked up from germline, CDR1 is SGDLS and CDR2 is YYNGEE. The V segment lost 4 bases and the J segment 2 bases; nucleotides outside the gene matches: 7. The CDR3 runs 19 residues. Written as DNA, the CDR3 is TGTGCCAGCAGCCACCGGACTAGCGGGGGGGCGCCTGGGGCCAACGTCCTGACTTTC. This codes for CASSHRTSGGAPGANVLTF.

The chain recombines TRBV7-2 with TRBJ1-2; D is unclear. CDR3 length: 13 amino acids. Per germline, CDR1 SGHTA and CDR2 FQGNSA. The ends were cut back, 3 bases at V and 4 bases at J, with 9 bases in the middle. DNA for the CDR3: TGTGCCAGCAGCTTGAAGGGAGGCTATGGCTACACCTTC. Residues: CASSLKGGYGYTF.

This clone was counted a few times. The rearrangement joins TRBV7-2 to TRBJ2-7; D is undetermined. The CDR3 contains 14 residues. V was pared by 1 base and J by 3 bases, with 10 bases between. Germline-derived CDR1 and CDR2 are SGHTA and FQGNSA. DNA of the CDR3: TGTGCCAGCAGCTTAGTTGCGGAGCGCTACGAGCAGTACTTC. This codes for CASSLVAERYEQYF.

The chain links TRBV7-8 to TRBJ2-1; D call uncertain. V was trimmed by 1 base and J by 6 bases, leaving 13 bases between them. This CDR3 spans 15 amino acids. Per germline, CDR1 SGHVS and CDR2 FQNEAQ. CDR3 sequence: CASSLGTASINEQFF. The CDR3 coding sequence is TGTGCCAGCAGCTTAGGCACAGCAAGCATCAATGAGCAGTTCTTC. The full variable domain, with the rest looked up from reference TRBV7-8 and TRBJ2-1, is GAGVSQSPRYKVAKRGQDVALRCDPISGHVSLFWYQQALGQGPEFLTYFQNEAQLDKSGLPSDRFFAERPEGSVSTLKIQRTQQEDSAVYLCASSLGTASINEQFFGPGTRLTVL.

The J gene is TRBJ2-3, the V gene TRBV15; tentatively, D is TRBD2 (5 bases). Germline-derived CDR1 and CDR2 are LNHNV and YYDKDF (reference sequence). Trimming pared 5 bases from V and 0 bases from J, leaving 12 bases between. The CDR3 extends over 15 amino acids. CDR3 in amino acids: CATSWSGTSTDTQYF. The CDR3 DNA sequence: TGTGCCACCAGCTGGAGCGGTACTAGCACAGATACGCAGTATTTT.

The CDR3 loop reads CATAGGRYNSPLHF. The CDR3 region has the DNA TGTGCCACCGCGGGCGGACGATATAATTCACCCCTCCACTTT. The chain couples TRBV15 to TRBJ1-6; unclear D gene. Looked up from germline, CDR1 is LNHNV and CDR2 is YYDKDF (reference sequence). Trimming stripped 8 bases from V and 4 bases from J, with 12 bases between. This CDR3 region has 14 residues.